These 4 T cell receptor beta chains share one sample of origin, sequenced in a study of blood T cells in healthy people across ages. Through a sample-barcoded 5' primer and a J-beta primer mix, a second PCR was run for roughly 7 to 11 cycles. Each CDR3 protein gets one entry after TCRdb re-called the 5' RACE reads with MiXCR. This table has around 800,000 distinct CDR3 sequences, approximately 48% appearing once. The sequenced material came from blood. The receptors originated from a man in his sixties in good health.

The chain has TRBV20-1 and TRBJ2-4; the match to TRBD1 covers 11 bases. Gene TRBJ2-7 matches the end of the DNA better, so the J call may be wrong. From germline, CDR1 is DFQATT and CDR2 SNEGSKA (reference sequence). The CDR3 is 14 residues long. The CDR3 protein is CSARVGQGVYEQYF. The CDR3 DNA sequence: TGCAGTGCTAGAGTGGGACAGGGGGTTTACGAGCAGTACTTC.

The chain uses TRBV28 and TRBJ2-3, with D possibly being TRBD2 (5 bases). Germline V gene data show CDR1 as MDHEN and CDR2 as SYDVKM. This CDR3 has 14 residues. V was shortened by 4 bases and J by 0 bases, with 8 bases between the two germline ends. CDR3 bases: TGTGCCAGCAGTTCTAGCCCGAGCACAGATACGCAGTATTTT. It translates to CASSSSPSTDTQYF.

This clonotype has a handful of counts. CDR3 sequence reads: CASSYSNRERRNEQFF. The CDR3 nucleotides are TGTGCCAGCAGTTACTCGAATCGGGAAAGGCGGAATGAGCAGTTCTTC. The rearrangement uses TRBV6-2 or TRBV6-3 and TRBJ2-1, with D possibly TRBD2 on 5 matching bases. Looked up from germline, CDR1 is MNHEY and CDR2 is SVGEGT. This CDR3 is built from 16 residues. The V and J ends lost 0 bases and 7 bases respectively, with 16 bases between them.

This clonotype came up once. The chain recombines TRBV7-2 with TRBJ2-5; TRBD2 agrees at 8 bases. V shed 2 bases and J 11 bases; nucleotides not matched to a gene: 19. The CDR3 consists of 17 residues. The germline V gene encodes CDR1 SGHTA and CDR2 FQGNSA. The CDR3: CASSLKSAAGGYNEQYF. The CDR3 DNA follows: TGTGCCAGCAGCTTAAAATCGGCGGCGGGGGGATACAATGAGCAGTACTTC.